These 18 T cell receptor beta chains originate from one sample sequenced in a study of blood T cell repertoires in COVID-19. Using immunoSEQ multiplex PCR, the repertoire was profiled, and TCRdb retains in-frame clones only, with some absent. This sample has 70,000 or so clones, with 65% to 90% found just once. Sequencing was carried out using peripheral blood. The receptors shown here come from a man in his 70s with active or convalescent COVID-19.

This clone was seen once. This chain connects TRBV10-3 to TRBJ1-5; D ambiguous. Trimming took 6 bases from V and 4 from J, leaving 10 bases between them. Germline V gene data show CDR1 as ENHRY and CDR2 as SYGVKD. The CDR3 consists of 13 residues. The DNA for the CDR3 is TGTGCCATCAGCCTCGGACTGAATCAGCCCCAGCATTTT. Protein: CAISLGLNQPQHF.

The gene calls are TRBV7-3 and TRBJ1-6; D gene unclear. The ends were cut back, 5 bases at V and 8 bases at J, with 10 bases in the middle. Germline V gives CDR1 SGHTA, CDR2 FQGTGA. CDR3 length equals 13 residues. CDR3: CASSPQPYSPLHF. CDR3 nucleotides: TGTGCCAGCAGCCCACAGCCGTATTCACCCCTCCACTTT.

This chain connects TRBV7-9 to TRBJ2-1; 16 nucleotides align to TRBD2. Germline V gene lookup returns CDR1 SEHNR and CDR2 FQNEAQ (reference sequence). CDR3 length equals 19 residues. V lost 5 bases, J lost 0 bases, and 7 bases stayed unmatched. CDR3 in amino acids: CASSRGLAGGPRSYNEQFF. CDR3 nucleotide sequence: TGTGCCAGCAGCAGGGGACTAGCGGGAGGGCCACGCTCCTACAATGAGCAGTTCTTC.

In DNA form, the CDR3 reads TGTGCCAGCAGTTACGTGCGGGACACCGGGGAGCTGTTTTTT. Residues: CASSYVRDTGELFF. The rearrangement joins TRBV6-2 or TRBV6-3 to TRBJ2-2, with D perhaps matching TRBD2 (5 bases). The V and J ends lost 2 bases and 3 bases respectively, with 7 bases between them. CDR3 length: 14 residues. The germline gives CDR1 MNHEY, CDR2 SVGEGT.

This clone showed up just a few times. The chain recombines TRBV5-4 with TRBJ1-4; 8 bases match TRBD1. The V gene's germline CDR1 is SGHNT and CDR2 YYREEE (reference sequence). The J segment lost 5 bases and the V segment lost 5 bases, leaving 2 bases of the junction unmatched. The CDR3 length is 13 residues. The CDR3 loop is CASSWDRNEKLFF. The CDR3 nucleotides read TGTGCCAGCAGTTGGGACAGGAATGAAAAACTGTTTTTT.

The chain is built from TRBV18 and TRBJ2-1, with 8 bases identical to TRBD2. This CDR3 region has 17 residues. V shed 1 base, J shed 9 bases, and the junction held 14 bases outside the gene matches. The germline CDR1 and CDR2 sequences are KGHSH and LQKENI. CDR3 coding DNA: TGTGCCAGCTCACCACAGGGTAGCGGGACGAGATCGTTTGAGCAGTTCTTC. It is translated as CASSPQGSGTRSFEQFF.

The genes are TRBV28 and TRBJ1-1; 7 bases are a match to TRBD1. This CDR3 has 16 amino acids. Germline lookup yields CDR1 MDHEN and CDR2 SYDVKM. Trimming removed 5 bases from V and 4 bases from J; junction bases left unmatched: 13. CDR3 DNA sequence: TGTGCCAGCAGTACCATGATGACAGGGAAAGTCACTGAAGCTTTCTTT. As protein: CASSTMMTGKVTEAFF.

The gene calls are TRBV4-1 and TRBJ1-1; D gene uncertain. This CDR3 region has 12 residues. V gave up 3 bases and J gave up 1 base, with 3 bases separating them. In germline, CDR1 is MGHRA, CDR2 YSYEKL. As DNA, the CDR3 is TGCGCCAGCAGCCATAAGAACACTGAAGCTTTCTTT. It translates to CASSHKNTEAFF.

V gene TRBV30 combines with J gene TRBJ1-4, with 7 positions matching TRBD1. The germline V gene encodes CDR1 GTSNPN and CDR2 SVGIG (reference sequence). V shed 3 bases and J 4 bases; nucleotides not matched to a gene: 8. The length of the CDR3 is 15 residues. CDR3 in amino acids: CAWRAQGGLNEKLFF. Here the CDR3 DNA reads TGTGCCTGGAGAGCCCAAGGGGGCCTTAATGAAAAACTGTTTTTT.

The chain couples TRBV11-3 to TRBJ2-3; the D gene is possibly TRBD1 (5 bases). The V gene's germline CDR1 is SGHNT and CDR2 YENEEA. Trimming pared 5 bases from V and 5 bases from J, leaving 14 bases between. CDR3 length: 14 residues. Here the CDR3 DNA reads TGTGCCAGCAGCACAGGAGCTTCCAGAGATACGCAGTATTTT. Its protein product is CASSTGASRDTQYF.

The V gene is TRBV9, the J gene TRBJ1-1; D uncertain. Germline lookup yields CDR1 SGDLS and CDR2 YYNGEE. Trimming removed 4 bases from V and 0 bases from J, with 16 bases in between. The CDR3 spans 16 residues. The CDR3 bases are TGTGCCAGCAGCCCTCACATTCCCACCATGAACACTGAAGCTTTCTTT. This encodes CASSPHIPTMNTEAFF. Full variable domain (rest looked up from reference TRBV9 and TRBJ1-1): DSGVTQTPKHLITATGQRVTLRCSPRSGDLSVYWYQQSLDQGLQFLIQYYNGEERAKGNILERFSAQQFPDLHSELNLSSLELGDSALYFCASSPHIPTMNTEAFFGQGTRLTVV.

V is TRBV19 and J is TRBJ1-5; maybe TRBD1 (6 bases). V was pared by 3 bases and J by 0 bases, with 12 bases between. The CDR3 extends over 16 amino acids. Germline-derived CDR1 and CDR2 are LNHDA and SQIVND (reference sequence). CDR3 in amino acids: CASSIGTLYSNQPQHF. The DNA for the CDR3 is TGTGCCAGTAGTATCGGGACACTTTATAGCAATCAGCCCCAGCATTTT.

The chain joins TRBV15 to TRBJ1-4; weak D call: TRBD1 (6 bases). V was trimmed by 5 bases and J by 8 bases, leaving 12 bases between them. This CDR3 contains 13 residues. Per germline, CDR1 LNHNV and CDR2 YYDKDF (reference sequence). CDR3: CATSRMTGEKLFF. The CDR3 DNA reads TGTGCCACCAGCCGCATGACAGGCGAAAAACTGTTTTTT.

The CDR3 sequence: CASSPTAGGTGELFF. CDR3 coding DNA: TGCGCCAGCAGCCCCACCGCGGGGGGCACCGGGGAGCTGTTTTTT. The chain uses TRBV5-1 and TRBJ2-2, with 8 bases lining up with TRBD2. Germline CDR1 reads SGHRS; CDR2 reads YFSETQ. V shed 4 bases and J 4 bases; nucleotides not matched to a gene: 6. This CDR3 has 15 amino acids.

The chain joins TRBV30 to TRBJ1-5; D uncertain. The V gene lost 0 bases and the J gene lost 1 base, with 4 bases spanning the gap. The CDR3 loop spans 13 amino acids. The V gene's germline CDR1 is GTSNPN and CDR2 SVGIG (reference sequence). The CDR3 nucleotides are TGTGCCTGGAGTGTACTCAGCAATCAGCCCCAGCATTTT. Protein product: CAWSVLSNQPQHF.

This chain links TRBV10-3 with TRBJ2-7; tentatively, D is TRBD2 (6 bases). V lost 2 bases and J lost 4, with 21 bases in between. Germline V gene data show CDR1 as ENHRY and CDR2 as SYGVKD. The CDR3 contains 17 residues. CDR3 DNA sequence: TGTGCCATCAGTGAGCGAGGTCTGGCGGGGTCTCTTTACGAGCAGTACTTC. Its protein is CAISERGLAGSLYEQYF.

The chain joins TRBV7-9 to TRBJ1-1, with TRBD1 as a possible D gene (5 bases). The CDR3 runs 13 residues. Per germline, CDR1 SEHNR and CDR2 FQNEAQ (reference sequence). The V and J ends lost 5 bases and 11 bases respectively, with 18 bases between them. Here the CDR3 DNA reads TGTGCCAGCAGCCAGAGAAGGGACTTGCGGGCTTTCTTT. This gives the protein CASSQRRDLRAFF. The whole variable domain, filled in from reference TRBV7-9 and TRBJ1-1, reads DTGVSQNPRHKITKRGQNVTFRCDPISEHNRLYWYRQTLGQGPEFLTYFQNEAQLEKSRLLSDRFSAERPKGSFSTLEIQRTEQGDSAMYLCASSQRRDLRAFFGQGTRLTVV.

The CDR3 is CASSQDGGIGYTF. CDR3 DNA sequence: TGTGCCAGCAGCCAAGACGGAGGGATTGGCTACACCTTC. The chain combines TRBV3-1 (or the pseudogene TRBV3-2) with TRBJ1-2; no definite D call. Germline V gene data show CDR1 as LGHDT and CDR2 as YNNKEL (reference sequence). The V end was cut by 0 bases, the J end by 7 bases, with 9 bases between. CDR3 length equals 13 residues.